This section outlines one T cell receptor beta chain sequence together with its context. What this receptor recognizes is not known. The record has no base qualities; no much larger clone is one base away. This entry comes from a study of blood T cell repertoires in COVID-19 (TCRdb year 2020). Regarding the study in general: Samples covering the acute and convalescent phases of COVID-19 were provided by collaborators in the United States, Italy and Spain. The prospective study material was composed of cDNA or gDNA derived from T cells, B-cell-depleted T cells, or PBMCs. The dataset comprised deeply sampled blood TCRbeta repertoires from subjects exposed to, actively infected with, or recovered from COVID-19. The repertoires were made available in a free public database intended to serve as a resource for research on the immune response to SARS-CoV-2. The samples were drawn from two sources: the first 160 participants of the ongoing ImmuneRACE study, and over 950 subjects contributed by 6 global collaborators. The sample metadata nearly always contained a de-identified subject ID, COVID-19 status, age in years and sex. Where available, HLA class I and class II types were obtained from metadata supplied by the sample provider rather than from assay-based typing.

Overall results and qualifications from the work: The amount of clinical and demographic metadata varied by source and participant and was provided uncurated.

The CDR3 contains 16 residues, cysteine and phenylalanine counted. The entry retains the CDR3 DNA only, 48 bases that are in frame from base 1. The germline V gene provides CDR1 LGHNA and CDR2 YSLEER. The V end gives up 1 base and the J end 4 bases, leaving 5 bases in the junction not matched to a gene. TCRbeta CDR3 regions were amplified from genomic DNA using the immunoSEQ Assay, a bias-controlled multiplex PCR. In the source study's methods: The number of nucleated cells in each sample was estimated from the amplification of reference gene primers within the assay. To quantify the absolute abundance of each unique TCRbeta CDR3 rearrangement, sequence reads were collapsed and filtered. Productive Simpson clonality was computed per sample as the square root of Simpson's diversity index over productive rearrangements. Held by TCRdb, this immuneACCESS table contains in-frame sequences only and omits some clones. Under half of the omission traces to an unresolved V gene where checked; the cause of the rest is unknown. The V and J calls and clone size come from that table; D and trimming were worked out from the DNA. The sample records hundreds of thousands of clones, roughly 87% of which are singletons. Around 2.2% of the sample is held by the ten biggest clonotypes.

A second Seattle source provided samples from volunteer blood donors who had recovered from COVID-19. Whole blood was collected in K2EDTA tubes by collaborating institutions according to the institutions' own protocols. For TCRbeta analysis, collaborators shipped samples as frozen whole blood, isolated PBMCs, or DNA extracted from either of those sample types. The receptor chain draws on TRBV4-3 and TRBJ2-1, and TRBD2 matches 9 of the central bases. Sequencing input: peripheral blood. This TCR derives from a woman aged 50 to 60 who had recovered from COVID-19. CDR3 protein: CASSQGGTSLYNEQFF. The nucleotide sequence is TGCGCCAGCAGCCAAGGCGGGACTAGCCTTTACAATGAGCAGTTCTTC.